This paragraph covers one TCR beta chain sequence. Its antigen is still unknown. The CDR3 length is 14 residues. V was pared by 3 bases and J by 3 bases, with 3 bases of the junction left unmatched. Germline V CDR1 and CDR2: SQVTM, ANQGSEA. This entry is derived from a study of blood T cells in healthy people across ages. Study findings and constraints: Considered underestimates were the diversity estimates obtained from one million T cells.

Combining a sample-barcoded 5' primer with a J-beta primer mix, a second PCR ran for about 7 to 11 cycles. Each CDR3 protein is one row after TCRdb ran MiXCR on the 5' RACE reads. The sample gives under 1,100,000 distinct CDR3 sequences, 25% of which show up once; around 0.75% is in the top ten. The same data also contributed to another study, on T cells of mothers and their children. Per that paper: Mothers yielded over 9.5 million CDR3 reads, children several million each. The authors found no persistent microchimeric T cell clones.

This chain uses TRBV29-1 with TRBJ2-1; 9 bases are shared with TRBD1. Sequenced: blood. The clonotype comes from a girl aged 2 to 9 in good health. The CDR3 coding sequence is TGCAGCGTTGAGAAGGACAGGGGCTACAATGAGCAGTTCTTC. This sequence encodes CSVEKDRGYNEQFF.